The rows below give T cell receptor beta chains drawn from one sample of a study of T-cell reconstitution after alpha-beta-depleted transplantation in children. Using its own MiXCR run on the PCR reads, TCRdb lists one record per CDR3 protein. The sample consists of over 150,000 distinct CDR3 sequences, under 8.5% of them appearing once. The sample in question was PBMCs, obtained before TCRalphabeta/CD19-depleted stem cell transplant. The receptor set was obtained from a boy aged 2 to 10 with acute lymphoblastic leukemia, due to receive a stem cell transplant. CDR3s include the opening cysteine and the closing phenylalanine or tryptophan. A D gene is named only where the DNA matches it firmly. Some rows mark clone size as missing; the rest say once, few, many or name a class of expanded clone.

clone_size d_call j_call v_call cdr3_aa cdr3_nt
many . TRBJ2-5 TRBV7-9 CASSIGPEETQYF TGTGCCAGCAGCATAGGACCCGAAGAGACCCAGTACTTC
many TRBD2 TRBJ2-1 TRBV29-1 CSVEDPSGNYNEQFF TGCAGCGTTGAAGATCCTAGCGGGAACTACAATGAGCAGTTCTTC
. . TRBJ2-4 TRBV5-6 CASSLGSPPIQYF TGTGCCAGCAGCTTGGGTAGCCCGCCCATTCAGTACTTC
many . TRBJ2-4 TRBV29-1 CSVRGSGQGAKNIQYF TGCAGCGTCCGGGGGTCGGGTCAGGGAGCCAAAAACATTCAGTACTTC
many TRBD1 TRBJ1-2 TRBV28 CASSTRQGGNYGYTF TGTGCCAGCAGTACCCGACAGGGGGGCAACTATGGCTACACCTTC
. TRBD1 TRBJ1-6 TRBV6-2/TRBV6-3 CASSFSDRAGSYNSPLHF TGTGCCAGCAGCTTCTCCGACAGGGCGGGCTCCTATAATTCACCCCTCCACTTT
many . TRBJ2-3 TRBV5-1 CASSKSGPSTDTQYF TGCGCCAGCAGCAAAAGCGGGCCCAGCACAGATACGCAGTATTTT
. TRBD1 TRBJ2-7 TRBV6-1 CASSRHRGPGPYEQYF TGTGCCAGCAGTAGACACAGGGGGCCAGGACCCTACGAGCAGTACTTC
many TRBD2 TRBJ2-7 TRBV27 CASSLSASGRGKNYEQYF TGTGCCAGCAGTTTATCGGCTAGCGGGAGGGGAAAAAACTACGAGCAGTACTTC
many . TRBJ2-7 TRBV27 CASSPGQSSYEQYF TGTGCCAGCAGCCCGGGACAAAGCTCCTACGAGCAGTACTTC
many . TRBJ2-1 TRBV9 CASSLGSSSYNEQFF TGTGCCAGCAGCCTAGGGAGTTCATCCTACAATGAGCAGTTCTTC
many TRBD2 TRBJ2-1 TRBV10-3 CAINPGLAGTHNEQFF TGTGCCATCAACCCCGGACTAGCGGGGACCCACAATGAGCAGTTCTTC
few . TRBJ1-1 TRBV6-1 CASSETLPPEAFF TGTGCCAGCAGTGAGACTCTGCCGCCTGAAGCTTTCTTT
once . TRBJ2-7 TRBV7-2 CASSLSPTYEQYF TGTGCCAGCAGCTTGTCTCCAACCTACGAGCAGTACTTC
many . TRBJ2-7 TRBV13 CASRGQGGSYEQYF TGTGCCAGCAGAGGACAGGGAGGGAGCTACGAGCAGTACTTC
many . TRBJ2-7 TRBV6-2/TRBV6-3 CASSGTDGAYEQYF TGTGCCAGCAGCGGGACGGACGGGGCCTACGAGCAGTACTTC
. TRBD2 TRBJ2-3 TRBV3-1 CACSSRRRGLAGMGDTQYF TGTGCCTGCAGCTCCCGCCGGAGGGGCCTAGCGGGAATGGGAGATACGCAGTATTTT
few TRBD1 TRBJ1-1 TRBV20-1 CSAGNRQGWTEAFF TGCAGTGCTGGAAACAGACAGGGGTGGACTGAAGCTTTCTTT
many . TRBJ1-3 TRBV12-3/TRBV12-4 CASSLGTVLSGNTIYF TGTGCCAGCAGTTTAGGGACAGTACTTTCTGGAAACACCATATATTTT
many TRBD2 TRBJ2-1 TRBV5-1 CASSLAGTSGNGEQFF TGCGCCAGCAGCTTGGCCGGGACTAGCGGGAATGGTGAGCAGTTCTTC
few . TRBJ1-5 TRBV7-9 CASSMAEGSNQPQHF TGTGCCAGCAGCATGGCGGAGGGCAGCAATCAGCCCCAGCATTTT
. TRBD2 TRBJ2-1 TRBV7-2 CASSLGGTSGEQFF TGTGCCAGCAGTCTAGGTGGGACTAGCGGTGAGCAGTTCTTC
many . TRBJ2-1 TRBV5-8 CASSLEPPSPYNEQFF TGTGCCAGCAGCCTAGAGCCCCCCAGCCCATACAATGAGCAGTTCTTC
many . TRBJ1-1 TRBV29-1 CSATGGRSTEAFF TGCAGCGCGACCGGAGGGCGGTCCACTGAAGCTTTCTTT
. TRBD1 TRBJ2-2 TRBV5-1 CASSQGAGELFF TGCGCCAGCAGCCAGGGGGCCGGGGAGCTGTTTTTT
few . TRBJ1-1 TRBV10-3 CAISESREAFF TGTGCCATCAGTGAGTCCCGTGAAGCTTTCTTT
few TRBD2 TRBJ2-7 TRBV11-2 CASSPGLADLSYEQYF TGTGCCAGCAGCCCGGGACTAGCGGATCTTTCCTACGAGCAGTACTTC
. . TRBJ1-6 TRBV20-1 CSARWDRKFSYNSPLHF TGCAGTGCTAGATGGGACCGTAAATTCTCCTATAATTCACCCCTCCACTTT
. TRBD2 TRBJ2-6 TRBV2 CASSEARYETSGSGANVLTF TGTGCCAGCAGTGAAGCGCGTTATGAGACTAGCGGGTCTGGGGCCAACGTCCTGACTTTC
many . TRBJ2-3 TRBV28 CASSLAATGRLTDTQYF TGTGCCAGCAGCTTAGCAGCTACGGGACGCCTCACAGATACGCAGTATTTT
many . TRBJ2-3 TRBV5-1 CASSRSGTGDTQYF TGCGCCAGCAGCCGTAGCGGAACCGGGGATACGCAGTATTTT
many TRBD1 TRBJ1-1 TRBV28 CASSLPPGGVVNTEAFF TGTGCCAGCAGTTTACCCCCAGGGGGAGTGGTGAACACTGAAGCTTTCTTT
many . TRBJ2-5 TRBV29-1 CSAQQDKETQYF TGCAGCGCCCAACAGGATAAAGAGACCCAGTACTTC
few TRBD1 TRBJ1-6 TRBV20-1 CSVAQGANSPLHF TGCAGTGTGGCTCAGGGGGCTAATTCACCCCTCCACTTT
. TRBD2 TRBJ2-3 TRBV11-1 CASSARGSSGAGPDTQYF TGTGCCAGCAGCGCTCGGGGTTCTAGCGGGGCGGGCCCAGATACGCAGTATTTT
many TRBD1 TRBJ2-5 TRBV7-2 CASSSGQGGETQYF TGTGCCAGCAGCTCCGGACAGGGTGGCGAGACCCAGTACTTC
. TRBD1 TRBJ1-5 TRBV19 CASSATGGFQPQHF TGTGCCAGTAGTGCAACAGGGGGCTTTCAGCCCCAGCATTTT
few TRBD1 TRBJ1-1 TRBV7-8 CASTFRRGHGGDEAFF TGTGCCAGCACCTTTAGAAGGGGGCATGGAGGTGATGAAGCTTTCTTT
many . TRBJ2-2 TRBV11-2 CASREVTGELFF TGTGCCAGCAGAGAGGTTACCGGGGAGCTGTTTTTT
many . TRBJ2-1 TRBV7-3 CASSFTSNGEQFF TGTGCCAGCAGCTTCACTAGTAACGGCGAGCAGTTCTTC
many . TRBJ2-6 TRBV6-5 CASSYLGDAGYSGANVLTF TGTGCCAGCAGTTACCTCGGGGACGCAGGTTACTCTGGGGCCAACGTCCTGACTTTC
many . TRBJ1-5 TRBV12-3/TRBV12-4 CASSPGQNQPQHF TGTGCCAGCAGTCCGGGACAAAATCAGCCCCAGCATTTT
many TRBD2 TRBJ2-1 TRBV4-2 CASSLSSGNTYNEQFF TGTGCCAGCAGCCTCTCTAGCGGGAATACCTACAATGAGCAGTTCTTC
many . TRBJ2-7 TRBV12-3/TRBV12-4 CASSLAGPYYEQYF TGTGCCAGCAGTTTAGCGGGACCTTACTACGAGCAGTACTTC
many TRBD1 TRBJ2-7 TRBV28 CATRIKDRGPYEQYF TGTGCCACCAGGATCAAGGACAGGGGTCCCTACGAGCAGTACTTC
few . TRBJ2-2 TRBV29-1 CSVGGLANGELFF TGCAGCGTTGGAGGCCTAGCCAACGGGGAGCTGTTTTTT
many . TRBJ1-2 TRBV5-8 CASRDLRANYGYTF TGTGCCAGTAGGGACCTTCGAGCTAACTATGGCTACACCTTC
many TRBD2 TRBJ2-1 TRBV28 CASSKLADEQFF TGTGCCAGCAGTAAACTAGCGGACGAGCAGTTCTTC
many . TRBJ2-5 TRBV6-2/TRBV6-3 CASSHPGRETQYF TGTGCCAGCAGCCACCCAGGGAGAGAGACCCAGTACTTC
few TRBD2 TRBJ2-1 TRBV20-1 CSARGSGGTYNEQFF TGCAGTGCTAGGGGTAGCGGGGGGACCTACAATGAGCAGTTCTTC
many . TRBJ2-3 TRBV28 CASSLGATSTDTQYF TGTGCCAGCAGTCTAGGGGCCACTAGCACAGATACGCAGTATTTT
many TRBD2 TRBJ2-7 TRBV7-2 CASSLELAGGPSYF TGTGCCAGCAGCTTAGAACTAGCGGGAGGGCCGTCGTACTTC
many . TRBJ2-1 TRBV5-5 CASSLGLFDEQFF TGTGCCAGCAGCTTGGGGCTATTTGATGAGCAGTTCTTC
many . TRBJ1-2 TRBV5-5 CASSLEAGTGGYTF TGTGCCAGCAGCTTGGAGGCGGGGACTGGGGGCTACACCTTC
. . TRBJ2-7 TRBV29-1 CSVKPFSGEQYF TGCAGCGTTAAGCCCTTTAGCGGCGAGCAGTACTTC